The 14 T cell receptor beta chains below come from one sample, sequenced in a study of response to subunit inactivated influenza vaccine. Each CDR3 protein gets one entry after TCRdb re-called the RT-PCR reads with MiXCR. The sample includes some 800,000 distinct CDR3 sequences, approximately 22% seen only once; the top ten take approximately 10%. Sequences were derived from PBMCs from blood, sampled 5 to 6 days after vaccination. All receptors derive from a man in his forties or fifties who received an inactivated influenza vaccine.

This chain joins TRBV12-3 or TRBV12-4 and TRBJ2-6; 8 bases map to TRBD1. The CDR3 sequence is 15 residues long. Unmatched junction bases numbered 0, after V lost 4 bases and J lost 1 base. The CDR3 nucleotides are TGTGCCAGCAGTTACAGGGGGTCTGGGGCCAACGTCCTGACTTTC. Amino acid sequence: CASSYRGSGANVLTF.

J is TRBJ2-3 and V is TRBV9; D call uncertain. CDR1 and CDR2 (germline): SGDLS, YYNGEE. V lost 2 bases and J lost 2, with 12 bases in between. The CDR3 is 15 residues long. This chain's CDR3 is CASSVSAHITDTQYF. As DNA, the CDR3 is TGTGCCAGCAGCGTTTCCGCGCACATCACAGATACGCAGTATTTT.

In this sample, this clonotype turned up a few times. This sequence joins TRBV4-3 and TRBJ2-3, with TRBD2 matching 11 bases. The V segment lost 0 bases and the J segment 5 bases; nucleotides outside the gene matches: 4. The germline CDR1 and CDR2 sequences are LGHNA and YSLEER. The CDR3 runs to 16 residues. The CDR3 spells CASSQDYLAGGDTQYF. The CDR3 coding sequence is TGCGCCAGCAGCCAAGATTACCTAGCGGGAGGAGATACGCAGTATTTT.

This chain uses TRBV20-1 with TRBJ2-2; D unresolved. V lost 6 bases to trimming and J lost 1 base, with 9 bases between them. There are 13 residues in the CDR3. Germline-derived CDR1 and CDR2 are DFQATT and SNEGSKA (reference sequence). CDR3 residues: CSAEDGNTGELFF. Here the CDR3 DNA reads TGCAGTGCCGAGGACGGGAACACCGGGGAGCTGTTTTTT.

This chain joins TRBV15 and TRBJ2-1, with TRBD1 matching 8 bases. V shed 1 base and J 8 bases; nucleotides not matched to a gene: 7. CDR3 length: 15 residues. Germline values: CDR1 LNHNV, CDR2 YYDKDF (reference sequence). The DNA of the CDR3 is TGTGCCACCAGCAGAGCAGGACAGGGTCGGGATGAGCAGTTCTTC. It yields the protein CATSRAGQGRDEQFF. Together with reference TRBV15 and TRBJ2-1, the CDR3 gives the full variable domain: DAMVIQNPRYQVTQFGKPVTLSCSQTLNHNVMYWYQQKSSQAPKLLFHYYDKDFNNEADTPDNFQSRRPNTSFCFLDIRSPGLGDTAMYLCATSRAGQGRDEQFFGPGTRLTVL.

This clonotype was picked up a small number of times. The V and J genes are TRBV20-1 and TRBJ2-3, with 12 bases lining up with TRBD2. CDR3 size: 15 residues. V shed 5 bases, J shed 5 bases, and the junction held 8 bases outside the gene matches. Germline lookup yields CDR1 DFQATT and CDR2 SNEGSKA (reference sequence). CDR3 bases: TGCAGTGCTCCCCCTAGCGGGAGGGCCCAAGATACGCAGTATTTT. This translates into CSAPPSGRAQDTQYF.

This chain uses TRBV12-3 or TRBV12-4 with TRBJ1-3; D not certain. V gave up 4 bases and J gave up 2 bases, with 6 bases separating them. The CDR3 contains 13 residues. Written as DNA, the CDR3 is TGTGCCAGCAGTTATGGAGCTGGAAACACCATATATTTT. It is translated as CASSYGAGNTIYF.

V gene TRBV5-1 combines with J gene TRBJ2-2; D gene unclear. The CDR3 covers 16 residues. Germline CDR1 and CDR2: SGHRS and YFSETQ. V was clipped by 0 bases and J by 0 bases, with 9 bases between them. The CDR3 loop is CASSLVGPTNTGELFF. The CDR3, as DNA: TGCGCCAGCAGCTTGGTAGGACCGACGAACACCGGGGAGCTGTTTTTT.

The rearrangement joins TRBV12-3 or TRBV12-4 to TRBJ1-3; D unclear. The CDR3 is 12 amino acids. Trimming stripped 6 bases from V and 4 bases from J, with 7 bases between. The DNA of the CDR3 is TGTGCCAGCAGGGACCTAGGAAACACCATATATTTT. It translates to CASRDLGNTIYF.

The genes are TRBV5-1 and TRBJ2-1; tentatively, D is TRBD2 (6 bases). V shed 6 bases and J shed 10 bases, with 29 bases lying between them. In germline, CDR1 is SGHRS, CDR2 YFSETQ. This CDR3 has 17 residues. The CDR3, as DNA: TGCGCCAGCACCCTGGGGGGTGGCGGAGGGATGGGATACGAGCAGTTCTTC. Protein: CASTLGGGGGMGYEQFF.

This chain uses TRBV9 with TRBJ2-3; no definite D call. The length of the CDR3 is 14 residues. V lost 2 bases to trimming and J lost 6 bases, with 13 bases between them. Looked up from germline, CDR1 is SGDLS and CDR2 is YYNGEE. CDR3 residues: CASSVWADSDTQYF. The CDR3 coding sequence is TGTGCCAGCAGCGTTTGGGCGGATTCGGATACGCAGTATTTT. Drawing the rest from reference TRBV9 and TRBJ2-3, the complete variable domain is DSGVTQTPKHLITATGQRVTLRCSPRSGDLSVYWYQQSLDQGLQFLIQYYNGEERAKGNILERFSAQQFPDLHSELNLSSLELGDSALYFCASSVWADSDTQYFGPGTRLTVL.

This clonotype was seen a few times. The chain is built from TRBV20-1 and TRBJ2-7, with D maybe TRBD1 (7 bases). CDR3 length equals 13 residues. Germline assignment: CDR1 DFQATT and CDR2 SNEGSKA (reference sequence). Trimming removed 6 bases at V and 6 bases at J, with 18 bases between. Here the CDR3 reads CSAQGGRDIEQYF. As DNA, the CDR3 is TGCAGTGCCCAGGGGGGCAGAGACATCGAGCAGTACTTC.

The J gene is TRBJ2-1, the V gene TRBV7-9, with unresolved D. CDR3 length: 12 residues. V lost 7 bases and J 8 bases, leaving 12 bases between the germline ends. Germline V lookup: CDR1 SEHNR, CDR2 FQNEAQ (reference sequence). The DNA of the CDR3 is TGTGCCAGCAATCTAGGGCCGGATGAGCAGTTCTTC. Encoded protein: CASNLGPDEQFF.

The CDR3 sequence: CASGKEVTYEQYF. Here the CDR3 DNA reads TGTGCCAGCGGGAAAGAGGTAACCTACGAGCAGTACTTC. The chain has TRBV6-1 and TRBJ2-7; unclear D gene. Trimming stripped 8 bases from V and 2 bases from J, with 13 bases between. The V gene's germline CDR1 is MNHNS and CDR2 SASEGT. This CDR3 is built from 13 residues.